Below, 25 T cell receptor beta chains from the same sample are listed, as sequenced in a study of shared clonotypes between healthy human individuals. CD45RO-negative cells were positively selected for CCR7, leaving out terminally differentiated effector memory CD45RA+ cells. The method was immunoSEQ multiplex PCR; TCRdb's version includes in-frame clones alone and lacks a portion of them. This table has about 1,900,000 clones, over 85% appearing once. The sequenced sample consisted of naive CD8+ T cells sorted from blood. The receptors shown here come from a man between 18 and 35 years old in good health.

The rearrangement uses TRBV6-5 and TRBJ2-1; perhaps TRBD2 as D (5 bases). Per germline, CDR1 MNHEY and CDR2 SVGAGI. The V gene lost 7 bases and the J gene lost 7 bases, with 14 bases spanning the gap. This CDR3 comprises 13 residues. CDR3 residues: CASTVPPGNEQFF. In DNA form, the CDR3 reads TGTGCCAGCACGGTCCCCCCGGGGAATGAGCAGTTCTTC.

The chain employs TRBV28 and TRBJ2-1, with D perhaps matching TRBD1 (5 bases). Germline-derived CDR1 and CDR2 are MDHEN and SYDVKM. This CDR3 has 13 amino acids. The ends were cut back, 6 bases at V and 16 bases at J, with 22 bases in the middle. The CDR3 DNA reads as TGTGCCAGCAGCCCCACAGGTTGGGCCACGGGTTTCTTC. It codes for CASSPTGWATGFF.

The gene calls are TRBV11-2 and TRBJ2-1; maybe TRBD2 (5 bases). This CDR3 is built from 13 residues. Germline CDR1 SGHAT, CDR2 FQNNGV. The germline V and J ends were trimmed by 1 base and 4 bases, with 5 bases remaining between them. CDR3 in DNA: TGTGCCAGCAGCTTAGTAGCGTACAATGAGCAGTTCTTC. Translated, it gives CASSLVAYNEQFF.

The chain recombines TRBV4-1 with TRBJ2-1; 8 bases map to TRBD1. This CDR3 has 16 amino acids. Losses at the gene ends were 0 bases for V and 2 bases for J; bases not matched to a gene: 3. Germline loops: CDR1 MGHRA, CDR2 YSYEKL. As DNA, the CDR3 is TGCGCCAGCAGCCAAGAATCACAGGGGGCCTACAATGAGCAGTTCTTC. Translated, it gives CASSQESQGAYNEQFF.

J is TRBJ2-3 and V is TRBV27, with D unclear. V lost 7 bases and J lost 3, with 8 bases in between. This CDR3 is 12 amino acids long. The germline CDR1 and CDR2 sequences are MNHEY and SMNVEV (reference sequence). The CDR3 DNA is TGTGCCAGCATGACTCTGACAGATACGCAGTATTTT. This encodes CASMTLTDTQYF.

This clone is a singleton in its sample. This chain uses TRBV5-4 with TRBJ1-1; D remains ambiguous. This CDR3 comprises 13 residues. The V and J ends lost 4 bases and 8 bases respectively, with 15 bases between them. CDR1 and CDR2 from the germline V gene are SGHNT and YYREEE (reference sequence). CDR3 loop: CASSPRMVEEAFF. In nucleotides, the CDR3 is TGTGCCAGCAGCCCCCGCATGGTCGAAGAAGCTTTCTTT.

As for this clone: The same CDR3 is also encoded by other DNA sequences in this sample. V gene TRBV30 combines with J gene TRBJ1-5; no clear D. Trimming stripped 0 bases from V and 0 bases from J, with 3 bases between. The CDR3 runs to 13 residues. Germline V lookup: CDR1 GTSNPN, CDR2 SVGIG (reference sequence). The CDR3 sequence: CAWSVSSNQPQHF. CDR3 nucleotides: TGTGCCTGGAGTGTCTCTAGCAATCAGCCCCAGCATTTT. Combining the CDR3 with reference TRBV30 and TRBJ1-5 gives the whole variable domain SQTIHQWPATLVQPVGSPLSLECTVEGTSNPNLYWYRQAAGRGLQLLFYSVGIGQISSEVPQNLSASRPQDRQFILSSKKLLLSDSGFYLCAWSVSSNQPQHFGDGTRLSIL.

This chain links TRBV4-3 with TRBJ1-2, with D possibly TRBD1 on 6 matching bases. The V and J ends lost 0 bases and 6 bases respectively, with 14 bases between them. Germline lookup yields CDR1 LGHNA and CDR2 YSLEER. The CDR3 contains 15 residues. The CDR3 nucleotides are TGCGCCAGCAGCCAAGATAGGGGGACTTCCAATGGCTACACCTTC. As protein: CASSQDRGTSNGYTF.

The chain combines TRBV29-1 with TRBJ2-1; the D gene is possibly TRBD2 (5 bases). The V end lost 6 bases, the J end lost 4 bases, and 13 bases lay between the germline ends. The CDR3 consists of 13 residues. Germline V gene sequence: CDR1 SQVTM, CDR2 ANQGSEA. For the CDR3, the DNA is TGCAGCGTAGTAGAAGCGGTGTACAATGAGCAGTTCTTC. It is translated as CSVVEAVYNEQFF.

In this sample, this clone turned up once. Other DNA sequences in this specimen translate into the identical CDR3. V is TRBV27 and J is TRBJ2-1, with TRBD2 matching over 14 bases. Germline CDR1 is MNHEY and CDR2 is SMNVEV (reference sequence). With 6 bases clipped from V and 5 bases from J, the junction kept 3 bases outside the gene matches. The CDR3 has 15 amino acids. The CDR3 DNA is TGTGCCAGCAGCCCGGGACTAGCGGGGGACAATGAGCAGTTCTTC. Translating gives CASSPGLAGDNEQFF.

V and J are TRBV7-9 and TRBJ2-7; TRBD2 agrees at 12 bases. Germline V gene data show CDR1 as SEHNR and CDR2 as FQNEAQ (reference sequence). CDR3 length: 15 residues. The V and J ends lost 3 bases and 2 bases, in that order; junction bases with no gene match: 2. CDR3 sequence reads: CASSFLAGGTYEQYF. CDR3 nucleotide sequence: TGTGCCAGCAGCTTCCTAGCGGGGGGGACCTACGAGCAGTACTTC.

The CDR3: CAILSDSYEQYF. The DNA of the CDR3 is TGTGCCATTCTGTCGGACTCCTACGAGCAGTACTTC. V usage is TRBV10-3 and J usage is TRBJ2-7; D unresolved. Trimming left V 9 bases short and J 0 bases short, with 9 bases between. Germline V gene data show CDR1 as ENHRY and CDR2 as SYGVKD. CDR3 length equals 12 residues.

CDR3 sequence: CASSSGLSYNEQFF. The CDR3 DNA follows: TGTGCCAGCAGCTCGGGACTGTCCTACAATGAGCAGTTCTTC. V is TRBV5-6 and J is TRBJ2-1; TRBD2 might be the D (6 bases). The CDR3 loop spans 14 amino acids. Germline V gene lookup returns CDR1 SGHDT and CDR2 YYEEEE. V lost 3 bases and J 1 base, leaving 8 bases between the germline ends.

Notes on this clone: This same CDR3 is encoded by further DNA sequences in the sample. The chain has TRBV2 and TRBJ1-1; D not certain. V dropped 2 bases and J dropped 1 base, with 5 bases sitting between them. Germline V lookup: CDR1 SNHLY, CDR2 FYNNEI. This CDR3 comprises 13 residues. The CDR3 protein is CASSETGNTEAFF. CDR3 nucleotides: TGTGCCAGCAGTGAAACGGGGAACACTGAAGCTTTCTTT. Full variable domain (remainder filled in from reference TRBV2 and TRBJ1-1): EPEVTQTPSHQVTQMGQEVILRCVPISNHLYFYWYRQILGQKVEFLVSFYNNEISEKSEIFDDQFSVERPDGSNFTLKIRSTKLEDSAMYFCASSETGNTEAFFGQGTRLTVV.

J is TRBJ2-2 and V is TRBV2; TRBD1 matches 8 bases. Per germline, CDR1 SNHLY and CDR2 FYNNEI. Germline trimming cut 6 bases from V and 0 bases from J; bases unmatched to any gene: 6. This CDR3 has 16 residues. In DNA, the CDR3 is TGTGCCAGCAGCGTCCCGGACAGGGCGAACACCGGGGAGCTGTTTTTT. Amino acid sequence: CASSVPDRANTGELFF.

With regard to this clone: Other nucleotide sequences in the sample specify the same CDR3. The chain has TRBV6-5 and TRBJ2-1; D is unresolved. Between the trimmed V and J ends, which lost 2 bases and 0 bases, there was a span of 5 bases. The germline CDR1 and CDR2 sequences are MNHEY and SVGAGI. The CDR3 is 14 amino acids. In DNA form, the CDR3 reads TGTGCCAGCAGTTACACAAACTCCTACAATGAGCAGTTCTTC. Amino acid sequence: CASSYTNSYNEQFF.

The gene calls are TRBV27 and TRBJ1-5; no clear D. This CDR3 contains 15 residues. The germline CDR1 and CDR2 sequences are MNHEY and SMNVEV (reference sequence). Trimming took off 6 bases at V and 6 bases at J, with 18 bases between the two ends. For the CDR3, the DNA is TGTGCCAGCAGCCTACTAGGTGGCGCGGGTCAGCCCCAGCATTTT. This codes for CASSLLGGAGQPQHF.

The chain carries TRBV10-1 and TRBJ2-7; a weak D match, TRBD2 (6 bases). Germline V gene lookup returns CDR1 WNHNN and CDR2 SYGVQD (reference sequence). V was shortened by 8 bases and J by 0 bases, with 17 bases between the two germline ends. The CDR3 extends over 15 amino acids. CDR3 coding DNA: TGCGCCAGCGCCGGGGGAACCGGCTACTCCTACGAGCAGTACTTC. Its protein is CASAGGTGYSYEQYF.

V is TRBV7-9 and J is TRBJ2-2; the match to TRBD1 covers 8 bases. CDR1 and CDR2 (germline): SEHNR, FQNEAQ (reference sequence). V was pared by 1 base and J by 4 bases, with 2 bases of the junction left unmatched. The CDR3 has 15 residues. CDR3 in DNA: TGTGCCAGCAGCTTAGAGGACAGGGTCACCGGGGAGCTGTTTTTT. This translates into CASSLEDRVTGELFF.

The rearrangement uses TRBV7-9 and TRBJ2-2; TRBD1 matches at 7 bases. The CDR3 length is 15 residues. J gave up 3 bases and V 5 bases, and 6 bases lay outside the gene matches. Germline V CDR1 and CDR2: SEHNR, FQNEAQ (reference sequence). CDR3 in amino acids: CASSQQGRYTGELFF. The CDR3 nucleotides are TGTGCCAGCAGCCAACAGGGGCGGTACACCGGGGAGCTGTTTTTT. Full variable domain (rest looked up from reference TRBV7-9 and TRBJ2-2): DTGVSQNPRHKITKRGQNVTFRCDPISEHNRLYWYRQTLGQGPEFLTYFQNEAQLEKSRLLSDRFSAERPKGSFSTLEIQRTEQGDSAMYLCASSQQGRYTGELFFGEGSRLTVL.

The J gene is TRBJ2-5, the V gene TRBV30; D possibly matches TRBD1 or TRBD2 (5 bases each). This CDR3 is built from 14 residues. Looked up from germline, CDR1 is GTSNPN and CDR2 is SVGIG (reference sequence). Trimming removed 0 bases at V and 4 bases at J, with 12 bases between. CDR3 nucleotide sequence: TGTGCCTGGAGTGTATCCTCAGGGAGAGAGACCCAGTACTTC. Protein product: CAWSVSSGRETQYF.

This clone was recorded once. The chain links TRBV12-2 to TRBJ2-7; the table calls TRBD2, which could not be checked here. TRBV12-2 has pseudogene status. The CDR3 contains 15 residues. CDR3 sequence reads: CASRFVADLSYEQYF. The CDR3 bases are TGTGCAAGTCGCTTTGTAGCGGATCTGTCCTACGAGCAGTACTTC.

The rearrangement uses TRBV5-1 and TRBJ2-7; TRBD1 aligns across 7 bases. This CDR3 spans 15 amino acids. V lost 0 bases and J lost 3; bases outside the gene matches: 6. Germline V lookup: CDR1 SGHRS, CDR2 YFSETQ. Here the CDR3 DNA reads TGCGCCAGCAGCTTGGACCGGGACAGCGTCTACGAGCAGTACTTC. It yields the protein CASSLDRDSVYEQYF. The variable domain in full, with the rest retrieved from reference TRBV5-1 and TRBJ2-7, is KAGVTQTPRYLIKTRGQQVTLSCSPISGHRSVSWYQQTPGQGLQFLFEYFSETQRNKGNFPGRFSGRQFSNSRSEMNVSTLELGDSALYLCASSLDRDSVYEQYFGPGTRLTVT.

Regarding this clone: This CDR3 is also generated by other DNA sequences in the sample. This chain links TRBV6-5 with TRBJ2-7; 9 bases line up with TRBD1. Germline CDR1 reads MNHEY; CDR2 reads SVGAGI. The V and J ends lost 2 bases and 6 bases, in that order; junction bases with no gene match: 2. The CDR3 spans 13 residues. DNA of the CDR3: TGTGCCAGCAGTTACGGGACAGGGACCGAGCAGTACTTC. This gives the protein CASSYGTGTEQYF.

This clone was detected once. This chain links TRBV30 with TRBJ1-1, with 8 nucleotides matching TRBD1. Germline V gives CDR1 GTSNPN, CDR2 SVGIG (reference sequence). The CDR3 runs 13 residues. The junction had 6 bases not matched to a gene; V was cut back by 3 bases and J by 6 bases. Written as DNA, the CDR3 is TGTGCCTGGAGCGCTGGGACAGGTCCTGAAGCTTTCTTT. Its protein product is CAWSAGTGPEAFF. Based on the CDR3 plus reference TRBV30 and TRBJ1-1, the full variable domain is SQTIHQWPATLVQPVGSPLSLECTVEGTSNPNLYWYRQAAGRGLQLLFYSVGIGQISSEVPQNLSASRPQDRQFILSSKKLLLSDSGFYLCAWSAGTGPEAFFGQGTRLTVV.